This TCR beta chain was observed in a study of regulatory T cells in long-lasting Graves disease. Germline-derived CDR1 and CDR2 are LNHDA and SQIVND (reference sequence). The CDR3 consists of 15 residues. Germline trimming cut 3 bases from V and 3 bases from J; bases unmatched to any gene: 7. Points on this clonotype: Antigen: not known.

General study points: There was favoring of TRBV28, TRBJ1-2 and TRBJ2-5 in persistent disease.

Time point defined: newly diagnosed GD, antithyroid drugs for less than 3 months. RNA extracted from PBMCs served as the sequencing template. Sequencing libraries for TCR beta were prepared with iRepertoire HTBI primers and Arm-PCR of CDR3 regions. In TCRdb, the multiplex PCR reads were re-called with MiXCR into one record per CDR3 protein. The repertoire holds 300,000 to 400,000 distinct CDR3 sequences, over 15% seen once, with roughly 27% in the top ten. The sample was also linked to a second study, of T cells in Graves' hyperthyroidism and ophthalmopathy. Per that paper: Using the HTBI primer set, a first-round RT-PCR was run on the TCR CDR3. Median prediction lead before ophthalmopathy onset was 6.5 months with the model.

V gene TRBV19 combines with J gene TRBJ1-2; 7 positions agree with TRBD1. The sequence came from a man between 40 and 49 years old with Graves disease. The material sequenced was peripheral blood mononuclear cells (PBMCs), taken at new diagnosis, from a patient treated with antithyroid drugs. Here the CDR3 DNA reads TGTGCCAGTAGTATTGGTACAGGGGAGGACTATGGCTACACCTTC. Residues: CASSIGTGEDYGYTF.